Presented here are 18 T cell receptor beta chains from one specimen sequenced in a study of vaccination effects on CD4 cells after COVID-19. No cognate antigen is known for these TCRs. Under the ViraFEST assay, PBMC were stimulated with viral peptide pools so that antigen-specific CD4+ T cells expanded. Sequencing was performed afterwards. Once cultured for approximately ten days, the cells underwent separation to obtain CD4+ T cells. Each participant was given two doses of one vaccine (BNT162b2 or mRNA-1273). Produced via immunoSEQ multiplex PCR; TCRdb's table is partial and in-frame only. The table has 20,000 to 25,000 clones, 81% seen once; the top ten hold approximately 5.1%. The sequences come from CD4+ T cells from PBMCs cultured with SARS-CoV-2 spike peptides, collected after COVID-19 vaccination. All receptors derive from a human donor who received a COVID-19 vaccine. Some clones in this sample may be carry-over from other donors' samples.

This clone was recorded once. DNA of the CDR3: TGTGCCAGCAGCAAAGTAGACAGGGACAATGAGCAGTTCTTC. Amino acids: CASSKVDRDNEQFF. This chain uses TRBV7-2 with TRBJ2-1; 7 bases are shared with TRBD1. V was clipped by 5 bases and J by 5 bases; unmatched bases: 6. The CDR3 has 14 amino acids. Germline CDR1 reads SGHTA; CDR2 reads FQGNSA. Complete variable domain (other parts from reference TRBV7-2 and TRBJ2-1): GAGVSQSPSNKVTEKGKDVELRCDPISGHTALYWYRQSLGQGLEFLIYFQGNSAPDKSGLPSDRFSAERTGGSVSTLTIQRTQQEDSAVYLCASSKVDRDNEQFFGPGTRLTVL.

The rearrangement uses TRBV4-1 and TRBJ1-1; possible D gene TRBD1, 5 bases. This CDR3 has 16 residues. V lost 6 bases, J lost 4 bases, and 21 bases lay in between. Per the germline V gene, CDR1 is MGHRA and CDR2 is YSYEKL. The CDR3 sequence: CASRGDSTPSGTEAFF. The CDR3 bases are TGCGCCAGCAGAGGGGACTCCACTCCCTCCGGCACTGAAGCTTTCTTT.

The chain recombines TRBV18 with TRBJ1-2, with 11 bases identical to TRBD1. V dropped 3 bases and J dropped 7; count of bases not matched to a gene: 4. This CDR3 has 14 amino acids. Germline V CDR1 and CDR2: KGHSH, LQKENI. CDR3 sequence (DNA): TGTGCCAGCTCACCTCTCGGGACAGGGGGTGGCTACACCTTC. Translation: CASSPLGTGGGYTF. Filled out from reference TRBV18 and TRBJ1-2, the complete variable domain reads NAGVMQNPRHLVRRRGQEARLRCSPMKGHSHVYWYRQLPEEGLKFMVYLQKENIIDESGMPKERFSAEFPKEGPSILRIQQVVRGDSAAYFCASSPLGTGGGYTFGSGTRLTVV.

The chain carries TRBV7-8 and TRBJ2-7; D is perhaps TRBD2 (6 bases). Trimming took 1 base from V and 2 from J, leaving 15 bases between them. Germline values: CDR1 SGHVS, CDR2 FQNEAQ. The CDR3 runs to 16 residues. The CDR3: CASSLGGVRSPYEQYV. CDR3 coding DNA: TGTGCCAGCAGCTTAGGCGGGGTCCGATCACCCTACGAGCAGTACGTC.

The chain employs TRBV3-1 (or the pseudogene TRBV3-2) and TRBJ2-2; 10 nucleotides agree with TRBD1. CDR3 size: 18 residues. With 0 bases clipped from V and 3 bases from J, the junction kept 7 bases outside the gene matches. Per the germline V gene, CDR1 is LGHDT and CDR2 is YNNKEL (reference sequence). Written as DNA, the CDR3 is TGTGCCAGCAGCCAAGATCGCGACAGGGGGCGCGACACCGGGGAGCTGTTTTTT. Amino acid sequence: CASSQDRDRGRDTGELFF.

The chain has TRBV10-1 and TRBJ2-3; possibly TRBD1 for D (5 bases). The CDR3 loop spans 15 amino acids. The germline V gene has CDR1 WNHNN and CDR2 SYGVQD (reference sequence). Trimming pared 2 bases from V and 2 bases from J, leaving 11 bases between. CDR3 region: CASSEGIRATDTQYF. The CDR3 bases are TGCGCCAGCAGTGAGGGTATCAGGGCCACAGATACGCAGTATTTT.

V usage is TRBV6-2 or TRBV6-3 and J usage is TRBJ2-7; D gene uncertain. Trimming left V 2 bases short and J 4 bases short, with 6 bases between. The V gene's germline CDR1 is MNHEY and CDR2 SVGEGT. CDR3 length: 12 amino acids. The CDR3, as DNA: TGTGCCAGCAGTTACGACACTTACGAGCAGTACGTC. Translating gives CASSYDTYEQYV.

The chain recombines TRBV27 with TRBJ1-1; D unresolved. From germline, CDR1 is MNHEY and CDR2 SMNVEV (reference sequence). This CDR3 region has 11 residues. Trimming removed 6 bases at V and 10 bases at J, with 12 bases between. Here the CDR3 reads CASRSNQRAFF. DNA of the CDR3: TGTGCCAGCAGATCTAACCAAAGAGCTTTCTTT.

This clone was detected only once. The CDR3 DNA follows: TGTGCCTGGAGTGTAATAGGGGGGAACACCGGGGAGCTGTTTTTT. Its protein is CAWSVIGGNTGELFF. The chain is built from TRBV30 and TRBJ2-2; weak D call: TRBD1 (6 bases). The CDR3 consists of 15 residues. Per germline, CDR1 GTSNPN and CDR2 SVGIG (reference sequence). V lost 0 bases, J lost 1 base, and 9 bases lay in between.

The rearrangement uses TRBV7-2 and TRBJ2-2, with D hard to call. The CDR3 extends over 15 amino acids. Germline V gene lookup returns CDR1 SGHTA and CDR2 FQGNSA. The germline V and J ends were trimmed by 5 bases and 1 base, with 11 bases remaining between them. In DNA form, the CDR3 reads TGTGCCAGCAGCGTCGCGGCCATGAACACCGGGGAGCTGTTTTTT. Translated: CASSVAAMNTGELFF.

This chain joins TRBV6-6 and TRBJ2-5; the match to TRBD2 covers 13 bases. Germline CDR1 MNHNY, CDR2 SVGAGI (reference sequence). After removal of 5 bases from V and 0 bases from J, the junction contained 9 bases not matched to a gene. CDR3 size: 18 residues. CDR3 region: CASSRGLAGVLYQETQYF. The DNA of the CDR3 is TGTGCCAGCAGTCGCGGACTAGCGGGGGTCCTGTACCAAGAGACCCAGTACTTC.

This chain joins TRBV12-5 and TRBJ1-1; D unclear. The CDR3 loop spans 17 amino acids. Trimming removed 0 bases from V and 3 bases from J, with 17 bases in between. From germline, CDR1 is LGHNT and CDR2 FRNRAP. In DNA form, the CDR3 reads TGTGCTAGTGGTTTGGTACTCCAGAGGGCCGTTTACACTGAAGCTTTCTTT. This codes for CASGLVLQRAVYTEAFF.

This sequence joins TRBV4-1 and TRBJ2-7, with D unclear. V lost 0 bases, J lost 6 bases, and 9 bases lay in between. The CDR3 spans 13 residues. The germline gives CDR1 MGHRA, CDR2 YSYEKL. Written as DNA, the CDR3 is TGCGCCAGCAGCCAAGATAGGGTCGGCGAGCAGTACGTC. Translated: CASSQDRVGEQYV.

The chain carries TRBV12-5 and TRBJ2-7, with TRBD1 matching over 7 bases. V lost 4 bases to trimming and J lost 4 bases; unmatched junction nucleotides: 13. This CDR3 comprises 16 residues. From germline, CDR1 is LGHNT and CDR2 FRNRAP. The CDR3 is CASGSETKTGSYEQYV. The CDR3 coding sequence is TGTGCTAGTGGTTCAGAGACGAAGACAGGGTCGTACGAGCAGTACGTC.

CDR3 nucleotides: TGTGCCAGCAGCTTAGCTGGTGGCGGGGGCCGGGAGCTGTTTTTT. Protein product: CASSLAGGGGRELFF. J is TRBJ2-2 and V is TRBV11-2; D may be TRBD2 (7 bases). The CDR3 runs to 15 residues. Trimming pared 1 base from V and 9 bases from J, leaving 15 bases between. The germline gives CDR1 SGHAT, CDR2 FQNNGV. Drawing the rest from reference TRBV11-2 and TRBJ2-2, the complete variable domain is EAGVAQSPRYKIIEKRQSVAFWCNPISGHATLYWYQQILGQGPKLLIQFQNNGVVDDSQLPKDRFSAERLKGVDSTLKIQPAKLEDSAVYLCASSLAGGGGRELFFGEGSRLTVL.

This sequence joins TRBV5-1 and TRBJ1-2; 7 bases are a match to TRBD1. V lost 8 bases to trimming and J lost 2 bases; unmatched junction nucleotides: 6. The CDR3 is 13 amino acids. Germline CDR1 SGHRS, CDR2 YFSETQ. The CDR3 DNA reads TGCGCCAGTCGTCAGGGGGTAAACTATGGCTACACCTTC. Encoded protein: CASRQGVNYGYTF.

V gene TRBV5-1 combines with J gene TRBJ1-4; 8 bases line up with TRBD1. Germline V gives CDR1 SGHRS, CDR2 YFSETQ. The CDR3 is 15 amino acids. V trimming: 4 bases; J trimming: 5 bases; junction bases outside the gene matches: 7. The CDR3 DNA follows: TGCGCCAGCAGCGAGACAGGGGAAAACAATGAAAAACTGTTTTTT. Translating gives CASSETGENNEKLFF.

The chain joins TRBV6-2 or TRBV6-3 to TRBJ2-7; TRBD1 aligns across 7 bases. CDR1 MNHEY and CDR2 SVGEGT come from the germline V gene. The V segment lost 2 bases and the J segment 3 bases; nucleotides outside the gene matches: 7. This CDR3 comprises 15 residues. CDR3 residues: CASSYRGLSGYEQYV. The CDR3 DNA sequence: TGTGCCAGCAGTTACAGGGGGCTATCGGGCTACGAGCAGTACGTC.